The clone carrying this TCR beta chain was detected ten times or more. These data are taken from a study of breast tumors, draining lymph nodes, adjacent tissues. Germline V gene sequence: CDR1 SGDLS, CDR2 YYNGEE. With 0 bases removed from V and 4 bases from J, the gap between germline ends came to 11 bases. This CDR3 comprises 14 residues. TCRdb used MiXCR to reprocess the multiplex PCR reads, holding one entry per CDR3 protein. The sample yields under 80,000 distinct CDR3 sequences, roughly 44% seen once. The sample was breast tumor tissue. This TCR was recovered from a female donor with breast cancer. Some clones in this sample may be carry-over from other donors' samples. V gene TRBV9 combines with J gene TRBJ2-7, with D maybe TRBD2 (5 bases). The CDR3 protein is CASSVEVTGYEQYF. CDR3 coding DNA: TGTGCCAGCAGCGTAGAGGTTACGGGATACGAGCAGTACTTC.